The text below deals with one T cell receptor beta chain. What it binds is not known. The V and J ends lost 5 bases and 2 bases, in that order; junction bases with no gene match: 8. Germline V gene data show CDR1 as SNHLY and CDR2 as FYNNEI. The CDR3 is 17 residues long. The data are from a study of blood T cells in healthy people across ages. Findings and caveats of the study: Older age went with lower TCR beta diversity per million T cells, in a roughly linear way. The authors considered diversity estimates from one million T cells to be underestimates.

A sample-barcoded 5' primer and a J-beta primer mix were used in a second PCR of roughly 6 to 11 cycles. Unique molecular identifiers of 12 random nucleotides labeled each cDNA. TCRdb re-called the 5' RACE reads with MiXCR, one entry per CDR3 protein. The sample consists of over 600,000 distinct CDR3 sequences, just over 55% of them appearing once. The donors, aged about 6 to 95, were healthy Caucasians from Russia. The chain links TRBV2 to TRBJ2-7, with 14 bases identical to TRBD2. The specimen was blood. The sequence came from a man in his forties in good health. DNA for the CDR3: TGTGCCAGCAGTCAAGGACTAGCGGGAGGCCCGACCTACGAGCAGTACTTC. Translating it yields CASSQGLAGGPTYEQYF.